The 10 T cell receptor beta chains reported below all come from one sample, sequenced in a study of T cell changes during pregnancy in multiple sclerosis. Sequenced by immunoSEQ multiplex PCR; TCRdb stores in-frame clones only, minus some. Of tens of thousands of clones listed, just over 90% are singletons. Sequenced material: CD4+ T cells from peripheral blood mononuclear cells, taken before pregnancy. These receptors all stem from a female donor with multiple sclerosis, enrolled in a pregnancy study.

This clone was seen a handful of times. The chain employs TRBV2 and TRBJ1-5; TRBD1 matches 7 bases. This CDR3 region has 14 residues. The J segment lost 3 bases and the V segment lost 4 bases, leaving 3 bases of the junction unmatched. From germline, CDR1 is SNHLY and CDR2 FYNNEI. CDR3 protein: CASSVDRDNQPQHF. CDR3 sequence (DNA): TGTGCCAGCAGTGTCGACAGGGACAATCAGCCCCAGCATTTT.

The chain joins TRBV9 to TRBJ2-1; D is perhaps TRBD2 (5 bases). CDR1 is SGDLS, CDR2 YYNGEE, per germline. Trimming removed 4 bases at V and 3 bases at J, with 11 bases between. The CDR3 covers 14 residues. The CDR3 protein is CASSNNRGYNEQFF. In nucleotides, the CDR3 is TGTGCCAGCAGCAACAATCGGGGCTACAATGAGCAGTTCTTC. Full variable domain (remainder filled in from reference TRBV9 and TRBJ2-1): DSGVTQTPKHLITATGQRVTLRCSPRSGDLSVYWYQQSLDQGLQFLIQYYNGEERAKGNILERFSAQQFPDLHSELNLSSLELGDSALYFCASSNNRGYNEQFFGPGTRLTVL.

This clone was found once. The chain couples TRBV2 to TRBJ1-4; TRBD1 matches at 7 bases. CDR1 is SNHLY, CDR2 FYNNEI, per germline. The CDR3 has 14 residues. V lost 6 bases to trimming and J lost 3 bases; unmatched junction nucleotides: 4. In DNA form, the CDR3 reads TGTGCCAGCAGCCCCGACAGGGCTAATGAAAAACTGTTTTTT. The encoded protein is CASSPDRANEKLFF.

This chain uses TRBV6-5 with TRBJ2-2; no definite D call. The V gene's germline CDR1 is MNHEY and CDR2 SVGAGI. V shed 2 bases and J shed 6 bases, with 7 bases lying between them. This CDR3 contains 13 residues. As DNA, the CDR3 is TGTGCCAGCAGTTACGGTGTAGCCGGGGAGCTGTTTTTT. Its translation: CASSYGVAGELFF.

The V call is TRBV5-1, the J call TRBJ1-1; tentative D call: TRBD1 (6 bases). Germline V lookup: CDR1 SGHRS, CDR2 YFSETQ. V lost 4 bases, J lost 5 bases, and 18 bases lay in between. The CDR3 runs to 15 residues. The CDR3 here is CASSLGSGVWTEAFF. The CDR3 DNA sequence: TGCGCCAGCAGCCTGGGGTCAGGGGTTTGGACTGAAGCTTTCTTT. Complete variable domain (other parts from reference TRBV5-1 and TRBJ1-1): KAGVTQTPRYLIKTRGQQVTLSCSPISGHRSVSWYQQTPGQGLQFLFEYFSETQRNKGNFPGRFSGRQFSNSRSEMNVSTLELGDSALYLCASSLGSGVWTEAFFGQGTRLTVV.

This chain links TRBV10-3 with TRBJ2-7, with D possibly TRBD1 on 5 matching bases. The CDR3 extends over 13 amino acids. The germline V and J ends were trimmed by 6 bases and 5 bases, with 14 bases remaining between them. Germline V gene sequence: CDR1 ENHRY, CDR2 SYGVKD. The CDR3 DNA follows: TGTGCCATCAGGGGGCCGGACGGACACGAGCAGTACTTC. The encoded protein is CAIRGPDGHEQYF.

The chain is built from TRBV5-4 and TRBJ2-3; TRBD2 matches at 8 bases. The CDR3 spans 15 residues. Trimming cost V 4 bases and J 2 bases; bases outside gene matches: 6. CDR1 and CDR2 from the germline V gene are SGHNT and YYREEE (reference sequence). CDR3 protein: CASSAGLGPTDTQYF. CDR3 coding DNA: TGTGCCAGCAGCGCGGGACTAGGACCCACAGATACGCAGTATTTT.

The V call is TRBV6-4, the J call TRBJ2-2; 8 nucleotides align to TRBD1. CDR1 is MRHNA, CDR2 SNTAGT, per germline. The CDR3 has 13 residues. Trimming removed 6 bases from V and 7 bases from J; junction bases left unmatched: 4. DNA for the CDR3: TGTGCCAGCAGGAGGACAGGGATCGGGGAGCTGTTTTTT. It translates to CASRRTGIGELFF.

V usage is TRBV15 and J usage is TRBJ2-7; weak D call: TRBD1 (6 bases). The CDR3 contains 15 residues. CDR1 is LNHNV, CDR2 YYDKDF, per germline (reference sequence). V was cut by 5 bases and J by 5 bases, with 19 bases left in between. The CDR3 DNA reads as TGTGCCACCAGCGGCTACAGGGTGGGAACCCACGAGCAGTACTTC. It is translated as CATSGYRVGTHEQYF. Based on the CDR3 plus reference TRBV15 and TRBJ2-7, the full variable domain is DAMVIQNPRYQVTQFGKPVTLSCSQTLNHNVMYWYQQKSSQAPKLLFHYYDKDFNNEADTPDNFQSRRPNTSFCFLDIRSPGLGDTAMYLCATSGYRVGTHEQYFGPGTRLTVT.

The chain carries TRBV28 and TRBJ2-2, with 10 positions matching TRBD1. From germline, CDR1 is MDHEN and CDR2 SYDVKM. V dropped 7 bases and J dropped 4; count of bases not matched to a gene: 9. This CDR3 contains 16 residues. The CDR3 DNA reads TGTGCCAGCACCCTAACCCGGACAGGGGGCACCGGGGAGCTGTTTTTT. Translated: CASTLTRTGGTGELFF.